This T cell receptor beta chain stems from a study of glioma-infiltrating T cells after dendritic cell vaccination. Overall study: Autologous tumor lysate was loaded overnight onto monocyte-derived dendritic cells grown seven days with IL-4 and GM-CSF.

Regarding this clone: Compared with germline, one end of the junction differs, possibly owing to a read error.

This CDR3 has 15 residues. Per the germline V gene, CDR1 is MNHEY and CDR2 is SVGAGI. Patients had residual fresh-frozen tumor tissue and more than two years of survival data. The PCR used 60 V beta and 13 J beta primers. TCRdb keeps only in-frame clones here, not all; method: immunoSEQ multiplex PCR. The profile covers about 100,000 clones, with roughly three quarters appearing a single time and 5.5% to 7% taken by the ten largest. The receptor was derived from a human donor with glioblastoma. The chain carries TRBV6-5 and TRBJ1-4; D uncertain. The material sequenced was blood, taken before dendritic cell vaccination. In nucleotides, the CDR3 is TGTGCCAGCAGTTACGGTCGGGGAGGGTATGAAAAACTGCTTTTT. Encoded protein: CASSYGRGGYEKLLF.